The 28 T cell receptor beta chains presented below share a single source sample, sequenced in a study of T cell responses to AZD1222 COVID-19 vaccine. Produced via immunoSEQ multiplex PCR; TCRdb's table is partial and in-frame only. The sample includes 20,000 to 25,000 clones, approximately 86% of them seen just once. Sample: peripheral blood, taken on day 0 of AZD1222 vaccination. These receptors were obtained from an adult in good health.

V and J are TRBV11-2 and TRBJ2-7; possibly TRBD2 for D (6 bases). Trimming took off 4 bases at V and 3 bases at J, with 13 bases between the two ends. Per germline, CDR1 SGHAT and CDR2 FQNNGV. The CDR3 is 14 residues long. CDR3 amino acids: CASSSTRQNYEQYF. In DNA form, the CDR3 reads TGTGCCAGCAGCTCGACTAGGCAGAACTACGAGCAGTACTTC.

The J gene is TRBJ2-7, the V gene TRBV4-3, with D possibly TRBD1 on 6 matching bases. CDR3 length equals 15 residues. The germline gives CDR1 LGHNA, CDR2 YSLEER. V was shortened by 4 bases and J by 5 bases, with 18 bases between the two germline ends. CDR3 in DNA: TGCGCCAGCAGCCTTGACAGGAGCGGCATGAACGAGCAGTACTTC. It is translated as CASSLDRSGMNEQYF.

The CDR3 is CASSTGEGDTDTQYF. DNA for the CDR3: TGTGCCAGCAGTACAGGCGAGGGTGACACAGATACGCAGTATTTT. This chain joins TRBV2 and TRBJ2-3; D assignment may be TRBD1 or TRBD2 (5 bases each). There are 15 residues in the CDR3. V was cut by 5 bases and J by 2 bases, with 14 bases left in between. Germline CDR1 reads SNHLY; CDR2 reads FYNNEI.

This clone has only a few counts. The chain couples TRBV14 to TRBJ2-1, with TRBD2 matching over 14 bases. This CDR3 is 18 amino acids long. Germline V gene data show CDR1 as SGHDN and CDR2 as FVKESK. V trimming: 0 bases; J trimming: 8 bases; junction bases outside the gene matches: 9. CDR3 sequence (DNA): TGTGCCAGCAGCCAAGACTCGGGACTAGCGGGAGTTGGGGATGAGCAGTTCTTC. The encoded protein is CASSQDSGLAGVGDEQFF. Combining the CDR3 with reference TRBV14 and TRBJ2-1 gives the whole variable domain EAGVTQFPSHSVIEKGQTVTLRCDPISGHDNLYWYRRVMGKEIKFLLHFVKESKQDESGMPNNRFLAERTGGTYSTLKVQPAELEDSGVYFCASSQDSGLAGVGDEQFFGPGTRLTVL.

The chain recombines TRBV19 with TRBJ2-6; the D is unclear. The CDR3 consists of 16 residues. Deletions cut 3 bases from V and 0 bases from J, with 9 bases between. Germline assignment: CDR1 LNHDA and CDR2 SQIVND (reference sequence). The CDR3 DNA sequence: TGTGCCAGTAGTATCCCCGGCGGCTCTGGGGCCAACGTCCTGACTTTC. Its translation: CASSIPGGSGANVLTF.

CDR3 amino acids: CASSLDAGGSTDTQYF. The CDR3, as DNA: TGTGCCAGCAGCTTAGATGCGGGAGGGAGCACAGATACGCAGTATTTT. The chain is built from TRBV7-8 and TRBJ2-3; TRBD2 agrees at 9 bases. The CDR3 has 16 residues. V shed 1 base and J 0 bases; nucleotides not matched to a gene: 2. Germline-derived CDR1 and CDR2 are SGHVS and FQNEAQ.

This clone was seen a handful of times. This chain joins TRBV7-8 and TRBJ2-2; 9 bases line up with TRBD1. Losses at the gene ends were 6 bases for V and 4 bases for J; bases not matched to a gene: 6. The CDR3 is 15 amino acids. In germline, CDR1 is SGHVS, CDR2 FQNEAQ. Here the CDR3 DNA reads TGTGCCAGCAGACGAAACAGGGGGCGCACCGGGGAGCTGTTTTTT. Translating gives CASRRNRGRTGELFF.

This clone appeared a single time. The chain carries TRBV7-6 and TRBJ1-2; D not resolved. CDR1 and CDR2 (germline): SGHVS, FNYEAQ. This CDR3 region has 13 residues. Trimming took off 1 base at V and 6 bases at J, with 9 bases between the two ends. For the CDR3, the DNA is TGTGCCAGCAGCTTAGGACCGACACATGGCTACACCTTC. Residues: CASSLGPTHGYTF.

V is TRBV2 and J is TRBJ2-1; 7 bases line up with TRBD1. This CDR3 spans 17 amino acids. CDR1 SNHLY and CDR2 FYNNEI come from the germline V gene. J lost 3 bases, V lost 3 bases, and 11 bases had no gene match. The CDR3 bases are TGTGCCAGCAGTGACGGCCTGACAGGGCTTAACTACAATGAGCAGTTCTTC. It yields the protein CASSDGLTGLNYNEQFF.

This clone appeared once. The CDR3 is CASSLGLAGGQETQYF. The CDR3 bases are TGTGCCAGCAGCTTAGGACTAGCGGGGGGACAAGAGACCCAGTACTTC. The rearrangement links TRBV7-2 to TRBJ2-5; TRBD2 agrees at 13 bases. Germline V gives CDR1 SGHTA, CDR2 FQGNSA. The CDR3 contains 16 residues. V dropped 1 base and J dropped 2; count of bases not matched to a gene: 1.

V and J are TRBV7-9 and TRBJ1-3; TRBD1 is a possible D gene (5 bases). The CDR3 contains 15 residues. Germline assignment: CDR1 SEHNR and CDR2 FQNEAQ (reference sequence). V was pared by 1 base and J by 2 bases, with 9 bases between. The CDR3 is CASSLVGGPGNTIYF. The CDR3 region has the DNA TGTGCCAGCAGCTTAGTTGGGGGTCCTGGAAACACCATATATTTT.

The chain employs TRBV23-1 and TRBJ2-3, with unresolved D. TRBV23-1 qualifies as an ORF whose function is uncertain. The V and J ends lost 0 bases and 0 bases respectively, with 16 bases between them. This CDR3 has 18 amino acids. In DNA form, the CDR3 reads TGCGCCAGCAGTCAATCCAGTCAACCTGGGCCGAGCACAGATACGCAGTATTTT. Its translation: CASSQSSQPGPSTDTQYF.

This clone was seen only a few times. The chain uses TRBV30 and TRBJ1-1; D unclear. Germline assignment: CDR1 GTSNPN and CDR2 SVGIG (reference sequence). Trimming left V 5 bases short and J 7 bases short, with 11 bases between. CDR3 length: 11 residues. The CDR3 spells CAWSLPYEAFF. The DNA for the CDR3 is TGTGCCTGGTCTCTTCCCTATGAAGCTTTCTTT.

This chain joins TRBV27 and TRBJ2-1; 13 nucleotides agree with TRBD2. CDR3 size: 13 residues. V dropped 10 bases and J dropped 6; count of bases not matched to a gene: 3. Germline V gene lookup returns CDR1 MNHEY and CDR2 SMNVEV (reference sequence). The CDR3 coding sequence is TGTGCCACAGGACTAGCGGGGGCCAATGAGCAGTTCTTC. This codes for CATGLAGANEQFF.

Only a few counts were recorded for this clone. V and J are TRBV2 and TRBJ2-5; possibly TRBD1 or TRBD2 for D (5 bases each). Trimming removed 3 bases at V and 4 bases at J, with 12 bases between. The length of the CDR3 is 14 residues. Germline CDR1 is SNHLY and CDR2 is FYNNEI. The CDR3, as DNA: TGTGCCAGCAGTGAGTGGGGGAGTCGAGAGACCCAGTACTTC. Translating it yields CASSEWGSRETQYF.

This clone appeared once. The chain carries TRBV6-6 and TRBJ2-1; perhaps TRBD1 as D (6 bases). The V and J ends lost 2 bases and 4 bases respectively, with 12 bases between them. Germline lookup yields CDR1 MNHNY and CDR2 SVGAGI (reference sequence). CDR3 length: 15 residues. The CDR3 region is CASSYRVGTYNEQFF. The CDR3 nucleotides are TGTGCCAGCAGTTACCGGGTAGGGACATACAATGAGCAGTTCTTC.

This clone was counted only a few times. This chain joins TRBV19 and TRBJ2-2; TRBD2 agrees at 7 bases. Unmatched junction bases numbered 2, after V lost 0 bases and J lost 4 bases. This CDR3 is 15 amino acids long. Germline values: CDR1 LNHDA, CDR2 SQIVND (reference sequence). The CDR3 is CASSIDTGGTGELFF. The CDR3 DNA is TGTGCCAGTAGTATAGATACGGGGGGCACCGGGGAGCTGTTTTTT. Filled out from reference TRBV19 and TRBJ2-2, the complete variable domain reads DGGITQSPKYLFRKEGQNVTLSCEQNLNHDAMYWYRQDPGQGLRLIYYSQIVNDFQKGDIAEGYSVSREKKESFPLTVTSAQKNPTAFYLCASSIDTGGTGELFFGEGSRLTVL.

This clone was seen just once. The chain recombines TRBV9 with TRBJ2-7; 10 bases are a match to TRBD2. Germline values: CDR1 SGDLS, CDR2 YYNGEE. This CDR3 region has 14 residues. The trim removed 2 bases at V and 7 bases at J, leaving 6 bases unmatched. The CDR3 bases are TGTGCCAGCAGCGTCGGACTAGCGGCACGGGAGCAGTACTTC. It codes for CASSVGLAAREQYF. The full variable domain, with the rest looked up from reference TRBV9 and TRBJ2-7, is DSGVTQTPKHLITATGQRVTLRCSPRSGDLSVYWYQQSLDQGLQFLIQYYNGEERAKGNILERFSAQQFPDLHSELNLSSLELGDSALYFCASSVGLAAREQYFGPGTRLTVT.

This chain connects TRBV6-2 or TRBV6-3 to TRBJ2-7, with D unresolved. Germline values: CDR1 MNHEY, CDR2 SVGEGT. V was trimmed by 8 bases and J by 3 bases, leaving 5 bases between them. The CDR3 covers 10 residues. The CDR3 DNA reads TGTGCCAGCGGTTTCTACGAGCAGTACTTC. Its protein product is CASGFYEQYF.

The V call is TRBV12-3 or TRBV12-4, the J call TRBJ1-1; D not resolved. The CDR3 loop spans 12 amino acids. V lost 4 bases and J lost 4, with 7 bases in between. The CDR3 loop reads CASSSTLTEAFF. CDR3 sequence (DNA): TGTGCCAGCAGTTCCACGCTCACTGAAGCTTTCTTT.

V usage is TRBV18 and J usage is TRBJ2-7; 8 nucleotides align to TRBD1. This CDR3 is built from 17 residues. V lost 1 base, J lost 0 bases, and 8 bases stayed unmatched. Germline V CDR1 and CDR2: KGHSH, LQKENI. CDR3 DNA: TGTGCCAGCTCACCACTGGACGGGGACAGGAGCTCCTACGAGCAGTACTTC. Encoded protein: CASSPLDGDRSSYEQYF.

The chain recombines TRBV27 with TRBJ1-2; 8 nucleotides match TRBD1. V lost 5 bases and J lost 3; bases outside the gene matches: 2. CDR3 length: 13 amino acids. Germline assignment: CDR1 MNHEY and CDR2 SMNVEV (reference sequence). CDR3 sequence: CASSTGGHYGYTF. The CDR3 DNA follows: TGTGCCAGCAGTACAGGGGGACACTATGGCTACACCTTC.

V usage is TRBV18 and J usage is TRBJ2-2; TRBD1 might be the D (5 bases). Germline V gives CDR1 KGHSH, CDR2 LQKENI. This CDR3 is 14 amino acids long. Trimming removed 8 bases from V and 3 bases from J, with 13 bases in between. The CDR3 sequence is CASDGQLDTGELFF. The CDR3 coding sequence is TGTGCCAGCGACGGACAATTGGACACCGGGGAGCTGTTTTTT. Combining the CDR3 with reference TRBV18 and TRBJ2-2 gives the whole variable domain NAGVMQNPRHLVRRRGQEARLRCSPMKGHSHVYWYRQLPEEGLKFMVYLQKENIIDESGMPKERFSAEFPKEGPSILRIQQVVRGDSAAYFCASDGQLDTGELFFGEGSRLTVL.

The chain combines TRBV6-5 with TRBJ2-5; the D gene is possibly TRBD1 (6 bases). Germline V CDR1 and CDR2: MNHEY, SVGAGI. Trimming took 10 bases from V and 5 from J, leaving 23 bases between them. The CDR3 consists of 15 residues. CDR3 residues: CATTLDRSRRETQYF. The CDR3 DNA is TGTGCCACCACCCTCGACAGGAGTCGTCGGGAGACCCAGTACTTC.

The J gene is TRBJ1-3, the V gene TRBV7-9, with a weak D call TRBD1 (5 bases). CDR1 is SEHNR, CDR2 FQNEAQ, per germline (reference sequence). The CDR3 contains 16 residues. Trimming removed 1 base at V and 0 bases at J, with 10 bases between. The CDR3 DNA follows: TGTGCCAGCAGCTTAGTTTGGACAAACTCTGGAAACACCATATATTTT. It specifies CASSLVWTNSGNTIYF.

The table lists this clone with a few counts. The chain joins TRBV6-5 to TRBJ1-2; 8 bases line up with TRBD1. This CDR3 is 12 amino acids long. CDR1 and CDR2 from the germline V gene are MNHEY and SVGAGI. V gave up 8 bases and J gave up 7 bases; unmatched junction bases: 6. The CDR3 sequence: CASLDRDLGYTF. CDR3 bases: TGTGCCAGCCTGGACAGGGACCTTGGCTACACCTTC.

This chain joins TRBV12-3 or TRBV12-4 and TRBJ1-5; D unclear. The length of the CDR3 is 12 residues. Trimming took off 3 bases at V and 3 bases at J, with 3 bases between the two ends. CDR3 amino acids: CASSFSNQPQHF. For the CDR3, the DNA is TGTGCCAGCAGTTTTTCCAATCAGCCCCAGCATTTT.

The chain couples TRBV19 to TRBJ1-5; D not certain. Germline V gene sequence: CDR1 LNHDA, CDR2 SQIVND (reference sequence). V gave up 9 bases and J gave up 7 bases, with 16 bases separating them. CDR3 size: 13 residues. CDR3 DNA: TGTGCCAGCAGTCCGGGTCTGGAGCAGCCCCAGCATTTT. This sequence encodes CASSPGLEQPQHF.